This T cell receptor (beta chain) was captured by sequencing in a study of shared clonotypes between healthy human individuals (dated by TCRdb to the early 2020s). Some background on the complete study: The cohort included three men and a couple of women between 18 and 49 years of age. Per donor, three plates each were used for CD4 naive and CD4 memory, two for CD8 naive, and one for CD8 memory. The study deeply sequenced blood TCR repertoires of five healthy adults to estimate repertoire size and the extent of clonotype sharing between individuals. Different laboratories and diverse techniques were used to prepare libraries and sequence TCR repertoires, to increase sequencing depth and limit assay-specific biases. Between about 0.8 and 9 billion PBMCs per donor were obtained by leukapheresis.

Via the germline V gene (reference sequence), CDR1 is MNHEY and CDR2 SMNVEV. The CDR3 numbers 14 residues from cysteine through phenylalanine. Left in the record is the CDR3 DNA by itself, 42 bases read in frame from the first base. V is reduced by 4 bases and J by 5 bases, leaving a spacing of 11 bases between them. Note on this clone: The antigen this receptor binds is unknown. No base-level quality is on record; no much larger clone is a single base apart.

The paper as a whole reports these results and caveats: Even with the large sequencing depth, rarefaction of the sorted-subset datasets indicated that sequencing was incomplete. Sampling was restricted to blood, and TCR repertoires in tissue are likely to differ from TCR repertoires in blood. Compared with non-shared clonotypes, clonotypes shared by all four sorted-subset donors had higher generation probabilities. The small number of donors limited the genetic and exposure-history diversity represented. Based on pairwise subsampling, the degree of clonotype sharing among donors was expected to be affected by sequencing depth. Sharing across a few donors was observed for 5% to 6.5% of naive CD4, 3.5% of naive CD8, 2.3% of memory CD4, and less than 0.45% of memory CD8 clonotypes. Naive subsets generally had larger estimated clonotype richness than memory subsets.

CD8 naive samples were CD45RO-negative cells positively selected for CCR7, giving a CD45RA+CCR7+ population that excluded TemRA cells. The donors were healthy, HIV-negative adults with no recently reported acute infections or vaccinations. Every donor was a Caucasian adult living in Nashville, Tennessee, USA. After blood collection by leukapheresis, PBMCs were isolated using Ficoll-Histopaque density gradient centrifugation and then cryopreserved in the vapor phase of liquid nitrogen. Purity and quantity of every magnetically sorted T cell population were checked by analytical flow cytometry. Each sorted fraction had its genomic DNA isolated and then quantified by UV absorbance on a Nanodrop 2000c. Using the deep immunoSEQ assay, TCR CDR3 regions were amplified from genomic DNA by multiplex PCR. For each cell subset, the extracted genomic DNA was distributed evenly across all wells of several immunoSEQ 96-well plates, and each plate served as one replicate. For sorted subsets, each replicate PCR was loaded with 200 ng genomic DNA, equivalent to 30,000 to 35,000 T cell genomes. Purified libraries were measured with a Qubit 3.0 fluorometer, size-checked on a Bioanalyzer 2100, and measured again with the KAPA Library Quantification kit. Every immunoSEQ 96-well plate was sequenced on a dedicated single-read 150-cycle Illumina NextSeq 550 flow cell. Per the source publication's procedure: Because the immunoSEQ output included only junctional sequences and no quality scores, the filtering could not be the same as the filtering used for full-length reads. To assign V/J genes and CDR3, sequences were annotated against IMGT germline references using PyIR, a Python wrapper for IgBLAST v1.9. Reads were removed for weak V/J assignments (E-value above 1e-6), missing CDR3, stop codons, out-of-frame junctions, or ambiguous translated residues. A V3J clonotype was defined by an identical inferred V gene, J gene, and CDR3 amino acid sequence. Percentage overlap between repertoires was computed as shared unique clonotypes divided by the size of the smaller repertoire. RTK rarefaction, the Chao1 estimator, and Recon v2.1 estimates of unobserved clonotypes were used to assess repertoire richness. Generation probabilities for all TCRbeta clonotypes obtained by the gDNA method from four donors were computed using OLGA. TCRdb's version of the immuneACCESS table is confined to in-frame rearrangements and falls short of the full clone set. An unresolved V gene accounts for under half of the shortfall where checked; the remainder is of unknown origin. V and J calls plus clone size are reproduced from that table; the DNA served to infer D and trimming. Here the sample has over 2,000,000 clones; 93% occur a single time. The ten largest clones capture more than 1.5% of the sample.

The sequence derives from a man between 18 and 29 years old in good health. Some clones in this sample may be carry-over from other donors' samples. The rearranged chain carries TRBV27 and TRBJ2-2; the D segment could be TRBD2, given 6 matching bases. Input material: naive CD8+ T cells from PBMCs. This sample's cell subset or site label indicates: CD45RA+CCR7+. The nucleotide sequence is given as TGTGCCAGCAGTTCCCCAGGACTAACCGGGGAGCTGTTTTTT. This gives the protein CASSSPGLTGELFF.